Described below is a single TCR beta chain sequence and its context. The CDR3 has 17 amino acids. CDR1 and CDR2 (germline): LGHDT, YNNKEL (reference sequence). V was shortened by 0 bases and J by 8 bases, with 19 bases between the two germline ends. Clones were read by immunoSEQ multiplex PCR, and TCRdb kept only the in-frame ones, dropping some. Of about 270,000 clones listed, roughly nine tenths are singletons. The data are from a study of blood T cell repertoires in COVID-19. Study details: Sources were T cells, B-cell-depleted T cells, or PBMCs; the material itself was cDNA or gDNA.

Individuals aged roughly 18 to 95 years were recruited from about two dozen US areas. Two negative PCRs, clearance, or symptom resolution had been documented for recovered Cohort 3 donors. This clonotype was obtained from a woman under 30 who had recovered from COVID-19. The chain joins TRBV3-1 (or the pseudogene TRBV3-2) to TRBJ1-4; D is perhaps TRBD1 (6 bases). The sample comprised PBMCs or T cells enriched from blood (not recorded which). This chain's CDR3 is CASSQDQWTDRQEKLFF. The CDR3 DNA reads as TGTGCCAGCAGCCAAGATCAATGGACAGACAGGCAAGAAAAACTGTTTTTT.